This entry lists 16 T cell receptor beta chains sequenced from one sample in a study of blood T cell repertoires in COVID-19. Produced via immunoSEQ multiplex PCR; TCRdb's table is partial and in-frame only. The sample lists 150,000 to 250,000 clones, about 80% occurring once. Sequenced sample: PBMCs or T cells enriched from blood (not recorded which). The receptor source for this set is a man in his forties who had recovered from COVID-19.

V is TRBV28 and J is TRBJ2-7; 7 bases agree with TRBD1. Germline V gene lookup returns CDR1 MDHEN and CDR2 SYDVKM. V gave up 8 bases and J gave up 3 bases; unmatched junction bases: 10. The CDR3 is 14 amino acids. The CDR3 DNA reads as TGTGCCAGCCAGACCGGGACAGCTGGCTACGAGCAGTACTTC. It yields the protein CASQTGTAGYEQYF. Combining the CDR3 with reference TRBV28 and TRBJ2-7 gives the whole variable domain DVKVTQSSRYLVKRTGEKVFLECVQDMDHENMFWYRQDPGLGLRLIYFSYDVKMKEKGDIPEGYSVSREKKERFSLILESASTNQTSMYLCASQTGTAGYEQYFGPGTRLTVT.

The CDR3 sequence: CASSRWDSYNEQFF. CDR3 bases: TGTGCCAGCAGCCGGTGGGACAGCTACAATGAGCAGTTCTTC. The gene calls are TRBV7-2 and TRBJ2-1; 7 bases align to TRBD1. Unmatched junction bases numbered 4, after V lost 5 bases and J lost 3 bases. Per germline, CDR1 SGHTA and CDR2 FQGNSA. The CDR3 consists of 14 residues.

V usage is TRBV5-1 and J usage is TRBJ2-3, with 13 bases fitting TRBD2. J lost 2 bases, V lost 7 bases, and 13 bases had no gene match. This CDR3 contains 18 residues. Germline CDR1 is SGHRS and CDR2 is YFSETQ. The CDR3 region has the DNA TGCGCCAGCTCTTCTATGGGGACTAGCGGGGCATTCACAGATACGCAGTATTTT. Encoded protein: CASSSMGTSGAFTDTQYF.

In DNA, the CDR3 is TGTGCCAGCAGTTTAAACGGGAACACTGAAGCTTTCTTT. Protein product: CASSLNGNTEAFF. V and J are TRBV28 and TRBJ1-1; no clear D. Trimming left V 2 bases short and J 1 base short, with 5 bases between. The CDR3 totals 13 residues. Germline V lookup: CDR1 MDHEN, CDR2 SYDVKM.

The CDR3 region has the DNA TGTGCCAGCAGCGTTCAGGGGGCGGGCACTGAAGCTTTCTTT. Residues: CASSVQGAGTEAFF. This chain connects TRBV27 to TRBJ1-1, with 8 bases identical to TRBD1. The CDR3 is made up of 14 amino acids. CDR1 MNHEY and CDR2 SMNVEV come from the germline V gene (reference sequence). The J segment lost 4 bases and the V segment lost 6 bases, leaving 7 bases of the junction unmatched.

CDR3 protein: CASSFLQGYQPQHF. The CDR3 region has the DNA TGTGCCAGCAGCTTTCTCCAGGGGTATCAGCCCCAGCATTTT. V gene TRBV5-8 combines with J gene TRBJ1-5; TRBD1 is a possible D gene (6 bases). With 2 bases removed from V and 5 bases from J, the gap between germline ends came to 11 bases. CDR1 and CDR2 from the germline V gene are SGHTS and YDEGEE. This CDR3 has 14 amino acids.

The J gene is TRBJ2-2, the V gene TRBV6-4; TRBD1 aligns across 9 bases. Germline V lookup: CDR1 MRHNA, CDR2 SNTAGT. V was clipped by 2 bases and J by 8 bases; unmatched bases: 6. The CDR3 has 15 amino acids. The CDR3 loop is CASSDGTGHSGELFF. CDR3 sequence (DNA): TGTGCCAGCAGTGACGGGACAGGGCACTCTGGGGAGCTGTTTTTT.

V and J are TRBV28 and TRBJ1-3, with 9 bases lining up with TRBD1. The CDR3 has 15 amino acids. CDR1 and CDR2 (germline): MDHEN, SYDVKM. With V trimmed by 4 bases and J by 5 bases, 6 bases remained unmatched. CDR3: CASSSGQGWRNTIYF. The CDR3 bases are TGTGCCAGCAGTTCTGGACAGGGGTGGAGAAACACCATATATTTT.

J is TRBJ1-6 and V is TRBV12-3 or TRBV12-4, with D perhaps TRBD1 (5 bases). This CDR3 has 13 amino acids. Trimming took off 7 bases at V and 8 bases at J, with 12 bases between the two ends. The CDR3 reads CASTPQVDSPLHF. Written as DNA, the CDR3 is TGTGCCAGCACCCCACAGGTGGATTCACCCCTCCACTTT.

This clone has just a few counts. The rearrangement links TRBV15 to TRBJ2-6; possible D gene TRBD1, 5 bases. Trimming pared 1 base from V and 2 bases from J, leaving 12 bases between. The germline V gene encodes CDR1 LNHNV and CDR2 YYDKDF (reference sequence). CDR3 length equals 17 residues. CDR3 in amino acids: CATSRAAGPTGANVLTF. In DNA form, the CDR3 reads TGTGCCACCAGCAGAGCTGCAGGGCCCACTGGGGCCAACGTCCTGACTTTC.

The chain is built from TRBV6-6 and TRBJ2-1; D is undetermined. Trimming removed 5 bases at V and 4 bases at J, with 9 bases between. Germline-derived CDR1 and CDR2 are MNHNY and SVGAGI (reference sequence). The CDR3 is 13 residues long. CDR3 amino acids: CASSGPVYNEQFF. The CDR3 DNA reads as TGTGCCAGCAGTGGTCCGGTTTACAATGAGCAGTTCTTC.

V usage is TRBV13 and J usage is TRBJ2-7, with no clear D. Trimming took off 2 bases at V and 1 base at J, with 15 bases between the two ends. Germline V gives CDR1 PRHDT, CDR2 FYEKMQ (reference sequence). The CDR3 length is 16 residues. CDR3 loop: CASSLRLHLESYEQYF. The CDR3 DNA follows: TGTGCCAGCAGCTTAAGGTTACACCTAGAATCCTACGAGCAGTACTTC.

This clone was detected only once. The rearrangement links TRBV30 to TRBJ2-7, with TRBD2 matching 9 bases. CDR3 length: 14 residues. Germline values: CDR1 GTSNPN, CDR2 SVGIG (reference sequence). The V gene end was trimmed by 3 bases and the J gene end by 3 bases; junction bases not matched to a gene: 6. CDR3 sequence: CAWSARGGIYEQYF. CDR3 in DNA: TGTGCCTGGAGCGCGCGGGGGGGGATCTACGAGCAGTACTTC.

The V and J genes are TRBV19 and TRBJ2-1, with 15 bases aligning to TRBD2. The trim removed 6 bases at V and 8 bases at J, leaving 11 bases unmatched. Germline lookup yields CDR1 LNHDA and CDR2 SQIVND (reference sequence). The CDR3 length is 17 residues. The chain's CDR3 is CASSPGLAGGLLHEQFF. The CDR3 DNA sequence: TGTGCCAGTAGCCCGGGACTAGCGGGGGGCCTACTACATGAGCAGTTCTTC.

This chain links TRBV5-1 with TRBJ2-3; perhaps TRBD1 as D (6 bases). The germline gives CDR1 SGHRS, CDR2 YFSETQ. V was pared by 0 bases and J by 0 bases, with 11 bases between. The CDR3 length is 16 residues. The CDR3 DNA is TGCGCCAGCAGCTTGGGCGTACAGGGAAGCACAGATACGCAGTATTTT. Protein sequence: CASSLGVQGSTDTQYF.

The chain employs TRBV9 and TRBJ1-2; 11 bases fit TRBD1. CDR1 is SGDLS and CDR2 is YYNGEE in the germline V gene. Losses at the gene ends were 4 bases for V and 6 bases for J; bases not matched to a gene: 8. The CDR3 runs 15 residues. The DNA of the CDR3 is TGTGCCAGCAGCCAGCGGACAGGGGGCCCTGATGGCTACACCTTC. Encoded protein: CASSQRTGGPDGYTF.